The clone carrying this TCR beta chain showed up just a few times. These data are taken from a study of patients and donors after allogeneic stem cell transplantation. Germline V gene lookup returns CDR1 KGHDR and CDR2 SFDVKD. This CDR3 comprises 15 residues. Trimming removed 3 bases at V and 6 bases at J, with 13 bases between. MiXCR, run by TCRdb on the RT-PCR reads, gives a single entry per CDR3 protein. The table shows roughly 200,000 distinct CDR3 sequences, with around two fifths occurring only once. The TCR originated in a human donor who was either an allogeneic HSCT recipient or a stem cell or donor lymphocyte infusion donor (not recorded which). It is not recorded whose cells these are; they may come from a transplant donor. This sequence joins TRBV24-1 and TRBJ2-2; D gene uncertain. The specimen sequenced was blood, either unsorted or a sorted T cell fraction (not recorded which). The CDR3 DNA reads as TGTGCCACCAGTGATATGGGCCTCTCCCCCGGGGAGCTGTTTTTT. Protein: CATSDMGLSPGELFF.